The 27 T cell receptor beta chains below were found in one sample sequenced in a study of blood T cell repertoires in COVID-19. Profiled with immunoSEQ multiplex PCR; TCRdb holds only in-frame clones, not every one. Of over 50,000 clones listed, around 77% were seen once; the top ten hold around 4.9%. Sequenced sample: peripheral blood. The source is a woman in her 70s with COVID-19, enrolled during active disease.

The V gene is TRBV13, the J gene TRBJ1-1; 7 positions agree with TRBD1. Germline loops: CDR1 PRHDT, CDR2 FYEKMQ (reference sequence). V trimming: 5 bases; J trimming: 11 bases; junction bases outside the gene matches: 5. This CDR3 contains 11 residues. The CDR3 DNA reads as TGTGCCAGCAGCAAAGACAGGGTGGCTTTCTTT. It is translated as CASSKDRVAFF. Using reference TRBV13 and TRBJ1-1 for the parts outside the CDR3, the full variable domain is AAGVIQSPRHLIKEKRETATLKCYPIPRHDTVYWYQQGPGQDPQFLISFYEKMQSDKGSIPDRFSAQQFSDYHSELNMSSLELGDSALYFCASSKDRVAFFGQGTRLTVV.

This clone appeared once. In nucleotides, the CDR3 is TGTGCCAGCAAGGGGGGGGACCCCCCCTACGAGCAGTACTTC. Translated: CASKGGDPPYEQYF. The chain couples TRBV2 to TRBJ2-7, with a possible D match to TRBD2 (7 bases). V gave up 7 bases and J gave up 2 bases, with 15 bases separating them. This CDR3 has 14 residues. Germline values: CDR1 SNHLY, CDR2 FYNNEI.

Here the CDR3 reads CASSLGTGGGYTF. CDR3 in DNA: TGTGCCAGCAGCTTGGGGACAGGGGGAGGCTACACCTTC. The chain combines TRBV5-6 with TRBJ1-2; 10 nucleotides line up with TRBD1. The CDR3 runs 13 residues. The trim removed 0 bases at V and 8 bases at J, leaving 1 base unmatched. Germline V gene sequence: CDR1 SGHDT, CDR2 YYEEEE.

CDR3 region: CASRVLTEAFF. For the CDR3, the DNA is TGTGCTTCCCGGGTCCTCACTGAAGCTTTCTTT. The chain carries TRBV28 and TRBJ1-1, with D unresolved. Germline V gene sequence: CDR1 MDHEN, CDR2 SYDVKM. This CDR3 spans 11 amino acids.

The rearrangement joins TRBV27 to TRBJ2-2, with a possible D match to TRBD2 (5 bases). Germline loops: CDR1 MNHEY, CDR2 SMNVEV (reference sequence). V shed 6 bases and J shed 0 bases, with 11 bases lying between them. The CDR3 has 15 amino acids. CDR3 in DNA: TGTGCCAGCAGACTAGGGCGCGCGAACACCGGGGAGCTGTTTTTT. Its translation: CASRLGRANTGELFF.

This chain uses TRBV7-9 with TRBJ2-3, with 13 bases identical to TRBD2. The CDR3 has 13 residues. V trimming: 5 bases; J trimming: 13 bases; junction bases outside the gene matches: 6. Germline-derived CDR1 and CDR2 are SEHNR and FQNEAQ (reference sequence). Written as DNA, the CDR3 is TGTGCCAGCAGCCCAAAGACTAGCGGGAGGAAGTATTTT. This translates into CASSPKTSGRKYF. Looking up the rest from reference TRBV7-9 and TRBJ2-3 gives the full variable domain: DTGVSQNPRHKITKRGQNVTFRCDPISEHNRLYWYRQTLGQGPEFLTYFQNEAQLEKSRLLSDRFSAERPKGSFSTLEIQRTEQGDSAMYLCASSPKTSGRKYFGPGTRLTVL.

V usage is TRBV6-1 and J usage is TRBJ2-3; maybe TRBD2 (6 bases). V shed 3 bases and J shed 3 bases, with 13 bases lying between them. This CDR3 region has 15 residues. CDR1 is MNHNS, CDR2 SASEGT, per germline. The DNA of the CDR3 is TGTGCCAGCAGTGAGAGGCGTGGGGGGACAGATACGCAGTATTTT. This sequence encodes CASSERRGGTDTQYF.

This clone has more than one count but fewer than ten. As DNA, the CDR3 is TGTGCCAGCAGTCCCCAGGGCACAGATACGCAGTATTTT. Translation: CASSPQGTDTQYF. The rearrangement links TRBV12-3 or TRBV12-4 to TRBJ2-3; D is unresolved. Between the trimmed V and J ends, which lost 5 bases and 1 base, there was a span of 7 bases. The CDR3 is made up of 13 amino acids.

The V call is TRBV2, the J call TRBJ1-1; no reliable D call. CDR1 SNHLY and CDR2 FYNNEI come from the germline V gene. Trimming shortened V by 1 base and J by 1 base, and 13 bases separated the two germline ends. This CDR3 spans 16 amino acids. This chain's CDR3 is CASSEGGIIGNTEAFF. CDR3 DNA sequence: TGTGCCAGCAGTGAAGGAGGAATTATAGGGAACACTGAAGCTTTCTTT.

The gene calls are TRBV5-1 and TRBJ1-1; 7 bases are a match to TRBD1. The CDR3 sequence is 15 residues long. With V trimmed by 4 bases and J by 5 bases, 11 bases remained unmatched. CDR1 SGHRS and CDR2 YFSETQ come from the germline V gene. DNA for the CDR3: TGCGCCAGCAGCAGGGTTACGAGGGGGCAAACTGAAGCTTTCTTT. Its translation is CASSRVTRGQTEAFF.

The chain is built from TRBV18 and TRBJ1-5; tentatively, D is TRBD1 (6 bases). The CDR3 runs 16 residues. V dropped 4 bases and J dropped 6 bases, with 19 bases sitting between them. Germline CDR1 KGHSH, CDR2 LQKENI. CDR3 DNA sequence: TGTGCCAGCTCACATAACAGGGCTGGCAACGGTCAGCCCCAGCATTTT. It is translated as CASSHNRAGNGQPQHF.

J is TRBJ2-3 and V is TRBV7-2, with 13 bases fitting TRBD2. V lost 5 bases to trimming and J lost 2 bases; unmatched junction nucleotides: 4. This CDR3 has 16 residues. The V gene's germline CDR1 is SGHTA and CDR2 FQGNSA. CDR3 amino acids: CASSPTSGGPTDTQYF. The CDR3 DNA reads as TGTGCCAGCAGCCCGACTAGCGGGGGGCCCACAGATACGCAGTATTTT.

This clone appeared a few times. V and J are TRBV6-2 or TRBV6-3 and TRBJ2-5; possibly TRBD2 for D (5 bases). CDR1 MNHEY and CDR2 SVGEGT come from the germline V gene. Trimming took 2 bases from V and 4 from J, leaving 8 bases between them. The CDR3 extends over 13 amino acids. DNA of the CDR3: TGTGCCAGCAGTTACCGCGCGGGAGAGACCCAGTACTTC. This gives the protein CASSYRAGETQYF.

This chain connects TRBV9 to TRBJ2-1; weak D call: TRBD1 (6 bases). The ends were cut back, 3 bases at V and 0 bases at J, with 13 bases in the middle. The CDR3 runs to 16 residues. Looked up from germline, CDR1 is SGDLS and CDR2 is YYNGEE. The CDR3 DNA reads as TGTGCCAGCAGCGCCGAGGACAGCCCCTCCTACAATGAGCAGTTCTTC. Its translation: CASSAEDSPSYNEQFF.

CDR3 in amino acids: CASSQEVAGVTGELFF. In nucleotides, the CDR3 is TGCGCCAGCAGCCAAGAAGTAGCGGGGGTTACCGGGGAGCTGTTTTTT. The chain couples TRBV4-3 to TRBJ2-2; 9 nucleotides match TRBD2. J gave up 5 bases and V 0 bases, and 4 bases lay outside the gene matches. CDR1 LGHNA and CDR2 YSLEER come from the germline V gene. The CDR3 extends over 16 amino acids.

The genes are TRBV19 and TRBJ2-7, with D perhaps TRBD2 (6 bases). This CDR3 contains 15 residues. The V end was cut by 3 bases, the J end by 5 bases, with 17 bases between. CDR1 is LNHDA and CDR2 is SQIVND in the germline V gene (reference sequence). The CDR3 DNA follows: TGTGCCAGTAGTATGAGGCGGGGAGTTGTCCACGAGCAGTACTTC. This codes for CASSMRRGVVHEQYF. Filled out from reference TRBV19 and TRBJ2-7, the complete variable domain reads DGGITQSPKYLFRKEGQNVTLSCEQNLNHDAMYWYRQDPGQGLRLIYYSQIVNDFQKGDIAEGYSVSREKKESFPLTVTSAQKNPTAFYLCASSMRRGVVHEQYFGPGTRLTVT.

V usage is TRBV7-8 and J usage is TRBJ1-2; D ambiguous. This CDR3 region has 18 residues. The V and J ends lost 2 bases and 4 bases respectively, with 23 bases between them. Germline CDR1 is SGHVS and CDR2 is FQNEAQ. CDR3 bases: TGTGCCAGCAGCTTATCATTTTTGGCTACCCTAAGCGGCTATGGCTACACCTTC. Its protein product is CASSLSFLATLSGYGYTF.

The rearrangement uses TRBV5-5 and TRBJ2-1, with 9 bases lining up with TRBD1. Germline V gives CDR1 SGHKS, CDR2 YYEKEE (reference sequence). V was clipped by 4 bases and J by 9 bases; unmatched bases: 8. This CDR3 has 14 residues. The CDR3 region is CASSLLTGGGEQFF. CDR3 nucleotide sequence: TGTGCCAGCAGCCTTTTGACAGGGGGAGGTGAGCAGTTCTTC.

This chain joins TRBV6-4 and TRBJ2-1, with a tentative D call TRBD2 (5 bases). V dropped 5 bases and J dropped 0 bases, with 14 bases sitting between them. This CDR3 comprises 16 residues. Looked up from germline, CDR1 is MRHNA and CDR2 is SNTAGT. Written as DNA, the CDR3 is TGTGCCAGCAGTCCAACGGGATCCGACTCCTACAATGAGCAGTTCTTC. It codes for CASSPTGSDSYNEQFF.

The DNA for the CDR3 is TGCAGCGTTGAAGATTCCGCGACAGGGCCTGAAGCTTTCTTT. Translated, it gives CSVEDSATGPEAFF. The V call is TRBV29-1, the J call TRBJ1-1; the match to TRBD1 covers 7 bases. The CDR3 is 14 residues long. Germline assignment: CDR1 SQVTM and CDR2 ANQGSEA. J gave up 6 bases and V 0 bases, and 7 bases lay outside the gene matches.

This chain connects TRBV7-6 to TRBJ1-4; 8 bases agree with TRBD1. This CDR3 has 19 amino acids. V shed 5 bases, J shed 5 bases, and the junction held 19 bases outside the gene matches. CDR1 is SGHVS, CDR2 FNYEAQ, per germline. CDR3 amino acids: CASSPRQGTSHRLNEKLFF. The DNA of the CDR3 is TGTGCCAGCAGCCCTCGACAGGGGACCTCCCATCGGCTAAATGAAAAACTGTTTTTT. The full variable domain, completed using reference TRBV7-6 and TRBJ1-4, is GAGVSQSPRYKVTKRGQDVALRCDPISGHVSLYWYRQALGQGPEFLTYFNYEAQQDKSGLPNDRFSAERPEGSISTLTIQRTEQRDSAMYRCASSPRQGTSHRLNEKLFFGSGTQLSVL.

V is TRBV4-1 and J is TRBJ2-3; 7 bases match TRBD2. J lost 1 base, V lost 4 bases, and 5 bases had no gene match. This CDR3 contains 15 residues. The germline CDR1 and CDR2 sequences are MGHRA and YSYEKL. CDR3 loop: CASSLILAGTDTQYF. The CDR3 DNA reads as TGCGCCAGCAGCCTGATTCTAGCGGGCACAGATACGCAGTATTTT.

The chain uses TRBV9 and TRBJ2-3, with TRBD1 matching over 9 bases. Germline lookup yields CDR1 SGDLS and CDR2 YYNGEE. The CDR3 is 14 amino acids. Trimming removed 3 bases from V and 10 bases from J; junction bases left unmatched: 9. This CDR3 reads CASSETRDRASQYF. CDR3 bases: TGTGCCAGCAGCGAGACCCGGGACAGGGCTTCGCAGTATTTT.

The chain combines TRBV6-1 with TRBJ2-7; 8 nucleotides match TRBD2. The CDR3 runs 14 residues. CDR1 and CDR2 from the germline V gene are MNHNS and SASEGT. The trim removed 3 bases at V and 7 bases at J, leaving 8 bases unmatched. The CDR3 loop is CASSDIAGLREQYF. The CDR3 region has the DNA TGTGCCAGCAGTGATATAGCGGGGCTGAGGGAGCAGTACTTC.

The chain carries TRBV7-9 and TRBJ2-7; D might be TRBD1 (6 bases). CDR1 and CDR2 (germline): SEHNR, FQNEAQ (reference sequence). The V gene lost 1 base and the J gene lost 5 bases, with 12 bases spanning the gap. The CDR3 sequence is 14 residues long. CDR3 loop: CASSLGGPGDEQYF. In DNA, the CDR3 is TGTGCCAGCAGCTTAGGTGGGCCAGGGGACGAGCAGTACTTC.

The chain uses TRBV9 and TRBJ2-1; 10 bases agree with TRBD2. The CDR3 is made up of 14 amino acids. V trimming: 4 bases; J trimming: 5 bases; junction bases outside the gene matches: 3. Germline V gene sequence: CDR1 SGDLS, CDR2 YYNGEE. As DNA, the CDR3 is TGTGCCAGCAGCTTGAGCGGGGGGGACAATGAGCAGTTCTTC. Its protein is CASSLSGGDNEQFF. The full variable domain, in which reference TRBV9 and TRBJ2-1 provide the parts outside the CDR3, is DSGVTQTPKHLITATGQRVTLRCSPRSGDLSVYWYQQSLDQGLQFLIQYYNGEERAKGNILERFSAQQFPDLHSELNLSSLELGDSALYFCASSLSGGDNEQFFGPGTRLTVL.

V and J are TRBV6-4 and TRBJ2-2; D gene ambiguous. V was pared by 6 bases and J by 1 base, with 18 bases between. From germline, CDR1 is MRHNA and CDR2 SNTAGT. This CDR3 region has 17 residues. The CDR3 DNA is TGTGCCAGCAGCCCGTCCGACACCCAGTTGAACACCGGGGAGCTGTTTTTT. Translated: CASSPSDTQLNTGELFF.